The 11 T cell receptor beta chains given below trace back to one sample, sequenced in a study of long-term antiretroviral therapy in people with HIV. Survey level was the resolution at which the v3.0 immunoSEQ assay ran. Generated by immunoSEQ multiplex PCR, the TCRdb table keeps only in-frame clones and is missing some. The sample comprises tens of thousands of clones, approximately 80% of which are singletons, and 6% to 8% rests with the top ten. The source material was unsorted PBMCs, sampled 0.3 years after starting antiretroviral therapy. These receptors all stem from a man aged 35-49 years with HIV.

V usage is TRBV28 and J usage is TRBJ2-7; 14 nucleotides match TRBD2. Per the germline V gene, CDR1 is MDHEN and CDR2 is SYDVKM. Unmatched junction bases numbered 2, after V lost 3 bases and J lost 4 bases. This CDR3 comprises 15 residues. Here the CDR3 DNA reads TGTGCCAGCAGTTTCGGACTAGCGGGGGGATACGAGCAGTACTTC. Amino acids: CASSFGLAGGYEQYF.

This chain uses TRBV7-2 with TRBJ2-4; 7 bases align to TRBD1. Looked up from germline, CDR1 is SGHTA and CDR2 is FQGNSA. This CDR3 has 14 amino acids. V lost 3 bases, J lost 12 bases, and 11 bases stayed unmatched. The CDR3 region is CASSFGGQDGSQYF. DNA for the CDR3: TGTGCCAGCAGCTTCGGTGGACAGGACGGTTCTCAGTACTTC.

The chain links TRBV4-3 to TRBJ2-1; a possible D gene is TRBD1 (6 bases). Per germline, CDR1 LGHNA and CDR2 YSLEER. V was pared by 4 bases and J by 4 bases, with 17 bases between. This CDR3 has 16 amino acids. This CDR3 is CASSPGGTNFYNEQFF. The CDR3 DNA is TGCGCCAGCAGCCCTGGGGGCACCAACTTTTACAATGAGCAGTTCTTC.

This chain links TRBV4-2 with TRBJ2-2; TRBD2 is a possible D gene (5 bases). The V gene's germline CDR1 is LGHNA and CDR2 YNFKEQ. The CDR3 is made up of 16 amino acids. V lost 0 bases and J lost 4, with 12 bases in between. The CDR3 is CASSQDRRVGTGELFF. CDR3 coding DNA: TGTGCCAGCAGCCAAGATCGGCGGGTGGGCACCGGGGAGCTGTTTTTT.

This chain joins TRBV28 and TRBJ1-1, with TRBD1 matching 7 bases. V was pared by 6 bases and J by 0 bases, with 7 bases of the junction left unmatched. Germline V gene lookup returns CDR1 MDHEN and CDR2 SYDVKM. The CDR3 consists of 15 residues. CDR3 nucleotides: TGTGCCAGCAGATCGACAGGGATAATGAACACTGAAGCTTTCTTT. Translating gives CASRSTGIMNTEAFF. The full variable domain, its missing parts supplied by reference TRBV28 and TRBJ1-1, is DVKVTQSSRYLVKRTGEKVFLECVQDMDHENMFWYRQDPGLGLRLIYFSYDVKMKEKGDIPEGYSVSREKKERFSLILESASTNQTSMYLCASRSTGIMNTEAFFGQGTRLTVV.

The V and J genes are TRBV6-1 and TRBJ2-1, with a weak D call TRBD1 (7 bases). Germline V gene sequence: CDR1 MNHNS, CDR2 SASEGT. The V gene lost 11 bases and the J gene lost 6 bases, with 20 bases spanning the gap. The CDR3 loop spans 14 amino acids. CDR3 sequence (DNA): TGTGCCGGTTGGACAGGTGGGACTGCCAATGAGCAGTTCTTC. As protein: CAGWTGGTANEQFF.

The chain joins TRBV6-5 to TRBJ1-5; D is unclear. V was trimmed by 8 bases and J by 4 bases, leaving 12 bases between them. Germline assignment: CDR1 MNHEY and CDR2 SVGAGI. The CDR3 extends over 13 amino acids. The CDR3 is CASGLNSNQPQHF. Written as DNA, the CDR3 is TGTGCCAGCGGTTTAAATTCAAATCAGCCCCAGCATTTT.

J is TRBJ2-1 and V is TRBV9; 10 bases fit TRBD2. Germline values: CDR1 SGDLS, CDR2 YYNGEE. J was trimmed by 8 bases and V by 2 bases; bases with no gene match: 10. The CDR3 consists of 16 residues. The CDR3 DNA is TGTGCCAGCAGCGTCCGTCCCCTAGCGGGAGACCATGAGCAGTTCTTC. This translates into CASSVRPLAGDHEQFF.

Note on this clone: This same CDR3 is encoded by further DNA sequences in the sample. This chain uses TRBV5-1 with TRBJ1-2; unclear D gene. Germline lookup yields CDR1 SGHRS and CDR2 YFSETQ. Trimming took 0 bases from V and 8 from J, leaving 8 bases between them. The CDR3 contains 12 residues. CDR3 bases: TGCGCCAGCAGCTTGGACGCCAGCGGCTACACCTTC. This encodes CASSLDASGYTF.

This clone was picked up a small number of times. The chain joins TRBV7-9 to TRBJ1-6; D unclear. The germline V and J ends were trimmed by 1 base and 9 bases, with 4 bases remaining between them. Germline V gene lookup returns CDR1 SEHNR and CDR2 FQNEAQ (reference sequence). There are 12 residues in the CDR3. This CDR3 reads CASSLVGSPLHF. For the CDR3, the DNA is TGTGCCAGCAGCTTAGTGGGTTCACCCCTCCACTTT.

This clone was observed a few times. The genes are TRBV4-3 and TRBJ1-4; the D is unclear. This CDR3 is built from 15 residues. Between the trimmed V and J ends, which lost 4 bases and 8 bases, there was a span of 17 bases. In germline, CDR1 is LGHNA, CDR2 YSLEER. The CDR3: CASSPASGYGEKLFF. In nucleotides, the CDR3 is TGCGCCAGCAGCCCTGCTTCGGGATACGGCGAAAAACTGTTTTTT.